The 24 T cell receptor beta chains below all came from one sample that was sequenced in a study of cytomegalovirus exposure and HLA in healthy donors. Measured with immunoSEQ multiplex PCR; TCRdb has only the in-frame clones, and not every one. The sample has 220,000 or so clones, less than 85% seen once; the top ten hold around 5.6%. Sequenced: PBMCs. These receptors were taken from a woman under 30 in good health and CMV-seronegative.

The chain employs TRBV5-1 and TRBJ1-2, with 8 bases identical to TRBD1. V shed 4 bases and J 3 bases; nucleotides not matched to a gene: 11. Germline lookup yields CDR1 SGHRS and CDR2 YFSETQ. This CDR3 is built from 16 residues. The CDR3 is CASSGSDRGRDYGYTF. As DNA, the CDR3 is TGCGCCAGCAGCGGCTCCGACAGGGGCCGGGACTATGGCTACACCTTC.

CDR3 in amino acids: CASSPTGQGVQETQYF. CDR3 nucleotides: TGCGCCAGCAGCCCGACGGGGCAGGGGGTCCAAGAGACCCAGTACTTC. The J gene is TRBJ2-5, the V gene TRBV5-1; 7 bases line up with TRBD1. Per the germline V gene, CDR1 is SGHRS and CDR2 is YFSETQ. The CDR3 runs 16 residues. V dropped 4 bases and J dropped 1; count of bases not matched to a gene: 10.

The chain joins TRBV5-1 to TRBJ2-5; 8 bases agree with TRBD2. Germline V lookup: CDR1 SGHRS, CDR2 YFSETQ. The length of the CDR3 is 14 residues. The trim removed 4 bases at V and 2 bases at J, leaving 4 bases unmatched. The DNA for the CDR3 is TGCGCCAGCAGCCTGCGGGGGGCGCAAGAGACCCAGTACTTC. Translated, it gives CASSLRGAQETQYF.

The V gene is TRBV27, the J gene TRBJ1-4, with TRBD1 matching 8 bases. Trimming took 6 bases from V and 12 from J; bases not matched to a gene: 3. The CDR3 runs 11 residues. The V gene's germline CDR1 is MNHEY and CDR2 SMNVEV (reference sequence). CDR3 DNA sequence: TGTGCCAGCAGCGACAGGGGCGAACTGTTTTTT. Its translation is CASSDRGELFF.

This chain joins TRBV6-1 and TRBJ1-1; tentatively, D is TRBD1 (5 bases). Germline loops: CDR1 MNHNS, CDR2 SASEGT. The CDR3 has 14 residues. Trimming removed 6 bases at V and 5 bases at J, with 16 bases between. The CDR3 DNA is TGTGCCAGCAGACCCAGTAGGGGATTAACTGAAGCTTTCTTT. This gives the protein CASRPSRGLTEAFF.

J is TRBJ2-1 and V is TRBV4-1; D not certain. Trimming shortened V by 4 bases and J by 5 bases, and 6 bases separated the two germline ends. Germline loops: CDR1 MGHRA, CDR2 YSYEKL. The CDR3 loop spans 12 amino acids. CDR3 amino acids: CASSPYNNEQFF. For the CDR3, the DNA is TGCGCCAGCAGCCCATACAACAATGAGCAGTTCTTC.

The chain carries TRBV5-1 and TRBJ2-7; D unresolved. V shed 0 bases and J shed 0 bases, with 13 bases lying between them. Germline loops: CDR1 SGHRS, CDR2 YFSETQ. This CDR3 has 16 residues. The CDR3 reads CASSLEASSYSYEQYF. The CDR3 DNA reads as TGCGCCAGCAGCTTGGAGGCCAGTTCGTACTCCTACGAGCAGTACTTC.

The rearrangement links TRBV27 to TRBJ1-1; D unresolved. Between the trimmed V and J ends, which lost 5 bases and 5 bases, there was a span of 12 bases. CDR1 and CDR2 from the germline V gene are MNHEY and SMNVEV (reference sequence). The CDR3 consists of 13 residues. CDR3 DNA: TGTGCCAGCAGTCCCCAAGTCGGAACTGAAGCTTTCTTT. Translation gives CASSPQVGTEAFF.

The chain joins TRBV27 to TRBJ2-1, with TRBD2 matching over 8 bases. The CDR3 loop spans 13 amino acids. The germline gives CDR1 MNHEY, CDR2 SMNVEV (reference sequence). J gave up 4 bases and V 5 bases, and 1 base lay outside the gene matches. Here the CDR3 DNA reads TGTGCCAGCAGTGCGGGAGGTTACAATGAGCAGTTCTTC. This sequence encodes CASSAGGYNEQFF.

This sequence joins TRBV4-1 and TRBJ1-5; D is uncertain. Trimming removed 6 bases at V and 4 bases at J, with 7 bases between. CDR3 size: 12 residues. Per the germline V gene, CDR1 is MGHRA and CDR2 is YSYEKL. The CDR3 region is CASSQPNQPQHF. The DNA for the CDR3 is TGCGCCAGCAGTCAACCAAATCAGCCCCAGCATTTT.

The genes are TRBV5-6 and TRBJ2-5; TRBD2 matches at 9 bases. This CDR3 contains 15 residues. CDR1 is SGHDT, CDR2 YYEEEE, per germline. The J segment lost 4 bases and the V segment lost 0 bases, leaving 4 bases of the junction unmatched. The CDR3 region is CASSLEGLASETQYF. The CDR3 nucleotides read TGTGCCAGCAGCTTGGAGGGACTAGCTTCAGAGACCCAGTACTTC.

The chain couples TRBV27 to TRBJ1-5; D uncertain. Trimming pared 6 bases from V and 0 bases from J, leaving 9 bases between. Germline CDR1 reads MNHEY; CDR2 reads SMNVEV (reference sequence). The CDR3 has 14 residues. The CDR3 protein is CASRSFDSNQPQHF. CDR3 coding DNA: TGTGCCAGCAGATCGTTTGATAGCAATCAGCCCCAGCATTTT.

The V and J genes are TRBV2 and TRBJ2-1, with 7 bases that match TRBD1. Germline V gene lookup returns CDR1 SNHLY and CDR2 FYNNEI. This CDR3 comprises 15 residues. The V and J ends lost 6 bases and 4 bases, in that order; junction bases with no gene match: 9. The CDR3 nucleotides read TGTGCCAGCAGCGCACGACAGGGTATGTACAATGAGCAGTTCTTC. Protein sequence: CASSARQGMYNEQFF.

CDR3 protein: CASSTPGSPNEKLFF. CDR3 nucleotide sequence: TGTGCCAGCAGCACACCGGGCAGTCCTAATGAAAAACTGTTTTTT. The chain is built from TRBV5-6 and TRBJ1-4, with D unresolved. V was pared by 4 bases and J by 3 bases, with 13 bases between. Germline-derived CDR1 and CDR2 are SGHDT and YYEEEE. CDR3 length: 15 residues.

The chain combines TRBV6-6 with TRBJ2-7; D may match TRBD1 or TRBD2 (5 bases each). V was shortened by 7 bases and J by 9 bases, with 22 bases between the two germline ends. Germline lookup yields CDR1 MNHNY and CDR2 SVGAGI (reference sequence). CDR3 length: 14 residues. The CDR3 is CASTSGQGLFGQYF. DNA for the CDR3: TGTGCCAGCACCTCGGGGCAGGGCCTTTTCGGGCAGTACTTC.

The rearrangement joins TRBV30 to TRBJ2-1, with 13 bases fitting TRBD2. The CDR3 has 16 amino acids. Germline CDR1 is GTSNPN and CDR2 is SVGIG (reference sequence). The J segment lost 8 bases and the V segment lost 4 bases, leaving 11 bases of the junction unmatched. For the CDR3, the DNA is TGTGCCTGGACCGATAAGGGGACTAGCGGGGTTGATGAGCAGTTCTTC. It is translated as CAWTDKGTSGVDEQFF.

The gene calls are TRBV7-3 and TRBJ1-1; the D is unclear. The CDR3 is made up of 13 amino acids. V lost 1 base and J 1 base, leaving 4 bases between the germline ends. CDR1 is SGHTA and CDR2 is FQGTGA in the germline V gene. Written as DNA, the CDR3 is TGTGCCAGCAGCTTAAAAAGGAACACTGAAGCTTTCTTT. Translating it yields CASSLKRNTEAFF.

The V gene is TRBV7-2, the J gene TRBJ2-1; 7 nucleotides line up with TRBD2. V was clipped by 6 bases and J by 2 bases; unmatched bases: 10. CDR3 length: 16 residues. In germline, CDR1 is SGHTA, CDR2 FQGNSA. The CDR3 region is CASRLRRREPYNEQFF. As DNA, the CDR3 is TGTGCCAGCAGGCTGAGGAGGCGGGAGCCCTACAATGAGCAGTTCTTC.

V and J are TRBV2 and TRBJ2-3; tentative D call: TRBD1 (6 bases). This CDR3 region has 14 residues. The germline gives CDR1 SNHLY, CDR2 FYNNEI. With 8 bases removed from V and 6 bases from J, the gap between germline ends came to 18 bases. The CDR3 loop reads CASEPGAASDTQYF. CDR3 nucleotides: TGTGCCAGCGAACCAGGGGCAGCGTCGGATACGCAGTATTTT.

The chain couples TRBV5-1 to TRBJ1-1; 7 bases fit TRBD1. Germline V gene sequence: CDR1 SGHRS, CDR2 YFSETQ. The V segment lost 4 bases and the J segment 3 bases; nucleotides outside the gene matches: 3. The CDR3 is 13 residues long. The CDR3 nucleotides are TGCGCCAGCAGCCCCAGGGGGTACACTGAAGCTTTCTTT. Its protein product is CASSPRGYTEAFF.

A few counts support this clone. The chain is built from TRBV5-1 and TRBJ1-6; 9 nucleotides align to TRBD1. In germline, CDR1 is SGHRS, CDR2 YFSETQ. The junction had 5 bases not matched to a gene; V was cut back by 0 bases and J by 7 bases. The CDR3 is made up of 16 amino acids. The chain's CDR3 is CASSLAGTGWNSPLHF. The DNA of the CDR3 is TGCGCCAGCAGCTTGGCCGGGACAGGGTGGAATTCACCCCTCCACTTT. The whole variable domain, remainder taken from reference TRBV5-1 and TRBJ1-6, is KAGVTQTPRYLIKTRGQQVTLSCSPISGHRSVSWYQQTPGQGLQFLFEYFSETQRNKGNFPGRFSGRQFSNSRSEMNVSTLELGDSALYLCASSLAGTGWNSPLHFGNGTRLTVT.

The chain combines TRBV5-6 with TRBJ2-7; TRBD1 or TRBD2 may be the D gene (5 bases each). The CDR3 has 13 residues. The V end was cut by 5 bases, the J end by 3 bases, with 12 bases between. Germline CDR1 is SGHDT and CDR2 is YYEEEE. The CDR3 region is CASSIGTDYEQYF. The CDR3 DNA reads TGTGCCAGCAGTATAGGGACCGACTACGAGCAGTACTTC.

This clone was seen more than once but under ten times. V gene TRBV27 combines with J gene TRBJ2-1; D is unresolved. The CDR3 totals 12 residues. From germline, CDR1 is MNHEY and CDR2 SMNVEV (reference sequence). The V and J ends lost 6 bases and 5 bases respectively, with 8 bases between them. CDR3 DNA sequence: TGTGCCAGCAGCCCCCAACACAATGAGCAGTTCTTC. Protein: CASSPQHNEQFF.

V usage is TRBV27 and J usage is TRBJ1-2, with D possibly matching TRBD1 (5 bases). In germline, CDR1 is MNHEY, CDR2 SMNVEV (reference sequence). The V gene lost 3 bases and the J gene lost 5 bases, with 13 bases spanning the gap. CDR3 length equals 14 residues. The DNA of the CDR3 is TGTGCCAGCAGTTTTTTCCAGGGTGGTTATGGCTACACCTTC. As protein: CASSFFQGGYGYTF.